One T cell receptor beta chain is described in this entry. Its target is unknown. Other DNA sequences in this sample translate to the same CDR3. The assay was immunoSEQ multiplex PCR, and TCRdb's table has in-frame clones only and misses some. The top ten clones hold over 1.3% of a sample with 950,000 to 1,300,000 clones, 60% to 80% of them seen once. The data were taken from a study of shared clonotypes between healthy human individuals. Study-level points and caveats: There were few donors, and this limited the genetic and exposure-history diversity represented.

The CDR3 is made up of 13 amino acids. The V gene end was trimmed by 6 bases and the J gene end by 0 bases; junction bases not matched to a gene: 0. Germline V gives CDR1 LNHDA, CDR2 SQIVND (reference sequence). This clonotype originated in a man aged 18 to 30 in good health. Sequencing was carried out using memory CD4+ T cells sorted from blood. Subset described: CD45RA-negative fraction. This chain links TRBV19 with TRBJ2-3; 7 bases fit TRBD1. The CDR3 spells CASRTGSTDTQYF. The CDR3 bases are TGTGCCAGTAGGACAGGGAGCACAGATACGCAGTATTTT.